This TCR beta chain was sequenced in a study of shared clonotypes between healthy human individuals. In the study overall: The composition of the donors was a couple of women and three men aged 18 to 49.

The V and J ends lost 5 bases and 4 bases respectively, with 11 bases between them. This CDR3 comprises 13 residues. Per the germline V gene, CDR1 is SEHNR and CDR2 is FQNEAQ (reference sequence). The assay ran at deep level. TCRdb keeps only in-frame clones here, not all; method: immunoSEQ multiplex PCR. Of over 300,000 clones detected, around 86% appear once; the ten largest clones hold 16%. None of the donors, who were healthy HIV-negative adults, had recently had acute infections or vaccinations. The specimen sequenced was memory CD8+ T cells sorted from blood. Documented subset: CD45RO+ cells pooled with CCR7-negative TemRA cells. This TCR came from a man between 18 and 29 years old in good health. This chain connects TRBV7-9 to TRBJ1-1; D unresolved. In nucleotides, the CDR3 is TGTGCCAGCAGCGCCGTGGGGAGCACTGAAGCTTTCTTT. This translates into CASSAVGSTEAFF.